The text below deals with one TCR beta chain. The source of the sample is a study of CD8+ T cells in alopecia areata. On the study more broadly: Tofacitinib lasted 6 to 18 months, then 6 months off drug.

Researchers picked out CD4+ and CD8+ T cells from PBMCs by sorting. Following RNA extraction, reverse transcription yielded cDNA that acted as the sequencing template. Clones were read by immunoSEQ multiplex PCR, and TCRdb kept only the in-frame ones, dropping some. The sample carries 140,000 to 150,000 clones, 51% recorded once. This sample comprised CD4+ T cells sorted from blood, obtained at week 0. The sequence was obtained from a human donor with alopecia areata.

The CDR3 DNA reads as TGTGCCAGCAGCTTAGCGGGGGGGCAGGGTGAGACCCAGTACTTC. Amino acid sequence: CASSLAGGQGETQYF. The chain employs TRBV7-2 and TRBJ2-5; possibly TRBD2 for D (7 bases). CDR3 length: 15 amino acids. V lost 0 bases and J 5 bases, leaving 13 bases between the germline ends. Germline V gives CDR1 SGHTA, CDR2 FQGNSA.